This T cell receptor (beta chain) was documented in a study of blood T cell repertoires in COVID-19. The J segment lost 7 bases and the V segment lost 3 bases, leaving 19 bases of the junction unmatched. CDR3 length equals 18 residues. Germline assignment: CDR1 MNHEY and CDR2 SMNVEV (reference sequence). Each recovered donor of Cohort 3 presented with two negative PCRs, clearance, or symptom resolution. Method: immunoSEQ multiplex PCR; TCRdb's copy keeps in-frame clones and lacks some. The data show roughly 180,000 clones, with roughly 87% seen just once and more than 2% held by the top ten. This TCR derives from a woman aged 25 to 39 who had recovered from COVID-19. The gene calls are TRBV27 and TRBJ1-2, with TRBD1 matching 8 bases. Material for sequencing was PBMCs or T cells enriched from blood (not recorded which). This CDR3 reads CASSFLPRANRGVAGYTF. The CDR3 coding sequence is TGTGCCAGCAGTTTCCTGCCGAGGGCCAACAGGGGGGTTGCTGGCTACACCTTC.